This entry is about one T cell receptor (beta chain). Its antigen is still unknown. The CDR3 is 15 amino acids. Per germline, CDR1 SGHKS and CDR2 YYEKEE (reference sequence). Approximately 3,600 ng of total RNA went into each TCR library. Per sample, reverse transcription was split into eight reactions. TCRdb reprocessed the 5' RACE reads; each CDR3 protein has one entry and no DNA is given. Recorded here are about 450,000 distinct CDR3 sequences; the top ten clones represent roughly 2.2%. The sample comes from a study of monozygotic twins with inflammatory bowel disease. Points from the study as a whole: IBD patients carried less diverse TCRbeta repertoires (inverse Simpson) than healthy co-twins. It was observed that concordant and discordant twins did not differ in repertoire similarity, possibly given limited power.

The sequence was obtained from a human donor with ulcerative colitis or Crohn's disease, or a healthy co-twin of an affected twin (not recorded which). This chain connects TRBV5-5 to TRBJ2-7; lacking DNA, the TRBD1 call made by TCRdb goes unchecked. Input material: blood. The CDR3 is CASSLEVWGAYEQYF.